This T cell receptor beta chain originates from a study of regulatory T cells in long-lasting Graves disease. Ten or more counts support this clonotype. V was clipped by 7 bases and J by 0 bases; unmatched bases: 14. This CDR3 has 17 amino acids. The germline CDR1 and CDR2 sequences are MNHNS and SASEGT. With iRepertoire HTBI primers and Arm-PCR of CDR3 regions, TCR beta libraries were built. How the authors handled the data: Gene usage covered over 55 TRBV and more than twelve TRBJ segments. TCRdb itself ran the multiplex PCR reads through MiXCR, one entry per CDR3 protein. The V and J calls follow TCRdb's processing rather than the paper's. The sample holds some 430,000 distinct CDR3 sequences, roughly 21% seen once. Time point: persistent/refractory GD, antithyroid drugs over 5 years with positive TRAb. TCR sequences were obtained from RNA taken from PBMCs. An endocrinology department located in Xi'an, China, was where the patients came from.

The clonotype was recovered from a female donor with Graves disease. The sample consisted of peripheral blood mononuclear cells (PBMCs), taken when the disease was refractory, from a patient treated with antithyroid drugs. This rearrangement joins TRBV6-1 to TRBJ1-1, with 7 bases that match TRBD1. The CDR3 bases are TGTGCCAGCACGCTACTTAGGACCGGGACAGTGAACACTGAAGCTTTCTTT. Protein sequence: CASTLLRTGTVNTEAFF.